This T cell receptor beta chain was observed in a study of cytomegalovirus exposure and HLA in healthy donors. Regarding the study as a whole: The classifier reportedly diagnosed cytomegalovirus status with high sensitivity and specificity. Most TCR beta V segments were productive about 90% or about 30% of the time in an earlier analysis.

On this clone itself: What it binds is not known.

Primers included in the PCR were 60 Vbeta and 13 Jbeta primers. Assay used: immunoSEQ multiplex PCR; TCRdb lists only in-frame clones, some missing. The sample has over 150,000 clones, roughly 79% seen once. This CDR3 has 14 residues. Germline loops: CDR1 MDHEN, CDR2 SYDVKM. With 3 bases removed from V and 6 bases from J, the gap between germline ends came to 12 bases. The rearrangement uses TRBV28 and TRBJ2-1, with TRBD1 as a possible D gene (6 bases). The source is a woman between 50 and 59 years old in good health and CMV-seropositive. Material: PBMCs. CDR3 sequence: CASSFLQGSNEQFF. CDR3 bases: TGTGCCAGCAGTTTCTTACAGGGTTCCAATGAGCAGTTCTTC.